What follows describes a single TCR beta chain. Its antigen remains undetermined. Within one base of it there is no much larger clone, and no base qualities were kept. Roughly 2 micrograms of genomic DNA were extracted from cryopreserved PBMCs for TCR beta library preparation. Longitudinal blood samples from CLL patients on ibrutinib monotherapy were analyzed using high-throughput TCR beta sequencing. The patients were enrolled in a single-center, open-label phase 2 trial of ibrutinib monotherapy. There are 12 amino acids in the CDR3, from cysteine to phenylalanine inclusive. Only the CDR3 portion is preserved as DNA: 36 bases, with reading frame beginning at the first base. V is cut by 1 base and J by 8 bases, and the space between the germline ends is 8 bases. The germline V gene provides CDR1 MNHEY and CDR2 SVGAGI. This specimen belongs to a study of cytotoxic CD8 clonotypes in ibrutinib-treated CLL (dated by TCRdb to the early 2020s). Broadly, across the study: The cohort had 11 relapsed/refractory and roughly 14 treatment-naive patients; under 18 were IGHV unmutated. Cryopreserved peripheral blood mononuclear cells were obtained prior to treatment, at the time of response, and at either disease progression or sustained remission. Of the 86 people in the trial, 25 to 30 had longitudinal samples available. Samples at response were collected after a median of about 11 months of treatment, with a range of roughly 6 to 40 months. An average of roughly 270,000 productive templates and around 100,000 productive rearrangements was obtained per sample. Responses were partial in roughly 24 patients and complete in 2; after median roughly 69 months follow-up, around 15 stayed in remission and approximately 12 progressed. General conclusions and limits of the study: Baseline clonality was found to be higher than that of age-matched healthy donors and was strongly correlated with circulating CD8+ T-cell counts. Lymph node repertoires were not examined, and the timing of sampling was not matched between patients in sustained remission and those whose disease progressed. At ibrutinib response clonality went up, during sustained remission it held steady, and at progression it dropped back toward baseline. Public clonotypes were rare and either shrank or stayed stable during treatment, and the rise in clonality at ibrutinib response reflected expansion of private clonotypes.

A MiSeq instrument was used for deep resolution sequencing, which targeted depths ranging from 1 in 1 million up to 1 in 200,000 T cells, with coverage averaging 10x for each clonotype. TCR beta libraries were generated with the immunoSEQ hsTCRB Kit. The paper's processing steps were these. ImmunoSEQ Data Assistant and ImmunoSEQ Analyzer were used for data analysis, and V, D and J genes were assigned according to IMGT definitions. Clonality, with values ranging from 0 to 1, was calculated as one minus the normalized Shannon entropy of productive rearrangement frequencies. Public clonotype analysis was restricted to overrepresented clonotypes comprising at least 0.05% of each patient's repertoire. About twelve repertoires from age-matched healthy donors, obtained from immuneACCESS, served as clonality controls. What TCRdb holds here is the immuneACCESS table cut down to in-frame rearrangements. Part of the clones is not present; checked against another copy, under half of the missing clones reflect an unresolved V gene, and the others are unexplained. Clonal size and the V and J genes are those of that table, whereas D and trimming came from the DNA. The sample table records 28,000 or so clones; 62% of these occur just once. Of the sample, around 15% falls within the top ten clones.

The source material was PBMCs, sampled before ibrutinib treatment. This chain joins TRBV6-5 to TRBJ1-2, with no confidently assigned D gene. This clonotype originated in a human donor with chronic lymphocytic leukemia. This receptor carries the CDR3 CASSYLSGGYTF. The DNA reads TGTGCCAGCAGTTACTTATCAGGAGGCTACACCTTC.